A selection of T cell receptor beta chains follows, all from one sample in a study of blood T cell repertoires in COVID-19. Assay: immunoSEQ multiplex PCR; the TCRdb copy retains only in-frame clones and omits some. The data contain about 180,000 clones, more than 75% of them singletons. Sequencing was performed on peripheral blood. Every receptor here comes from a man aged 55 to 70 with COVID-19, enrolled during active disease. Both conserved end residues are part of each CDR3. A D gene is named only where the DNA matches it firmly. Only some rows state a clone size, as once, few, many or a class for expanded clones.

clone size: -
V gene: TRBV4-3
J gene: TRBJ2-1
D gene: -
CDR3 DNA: TGCGCCAGCAGCCAAGTGGTGGGAGCAGGCTCTGAGCAGTTCTTC
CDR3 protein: CASSQVVGAGSEQFF

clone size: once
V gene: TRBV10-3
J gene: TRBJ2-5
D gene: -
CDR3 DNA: TGTGCCATCAGTGAGGGGCAGGGGCAAGGGACCCAGTACTTC
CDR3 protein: CAISEGQGQGTQYF

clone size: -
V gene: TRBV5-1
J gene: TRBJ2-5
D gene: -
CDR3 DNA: TGCGCCAGCAGCCGCCAGGGGTCCGGGGAGACCCAGTACTTC
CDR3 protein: CASSRQGSGETQYF

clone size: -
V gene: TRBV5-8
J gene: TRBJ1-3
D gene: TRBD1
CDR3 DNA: TGTGCCAGCAGCTTCAGGGGGCCAGGAAACACCATATATTTT
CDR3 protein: CASSFRGPGNTIYF

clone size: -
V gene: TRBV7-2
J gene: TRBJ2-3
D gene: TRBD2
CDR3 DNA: TGTGCCAGCAGCTTAGTATGGCTAGCGGGGGGGACCACAGATACGCAGTATTTT
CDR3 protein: CASSLVWLAGGTTDTQYF

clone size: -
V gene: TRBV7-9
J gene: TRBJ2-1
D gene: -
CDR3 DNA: TGTGCCAGCAGCTTAAGCGGATCCTACAATGAGCAGTTCTTC
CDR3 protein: CASSLSGSYNEQFF

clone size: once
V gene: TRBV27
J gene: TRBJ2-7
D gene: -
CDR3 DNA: TGTGCCAGCAGTTTAAGAGCAGGTGACTACGAGCAGTACTTC
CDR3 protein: CASSLRAGDYEQYF

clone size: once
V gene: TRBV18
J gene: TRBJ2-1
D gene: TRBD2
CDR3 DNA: TGTGCCAGCTCACGACTAGCGGGAGGGTTCAATGAGCAGTTCTTC
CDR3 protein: CASSRLAGGFNEQFF

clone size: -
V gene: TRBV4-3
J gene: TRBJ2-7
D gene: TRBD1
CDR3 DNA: TGCGCCAGCAGCCAGCAACAGGGGTACTACGAGCAGTACTTC
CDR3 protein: CASSQQQGYYEQYF

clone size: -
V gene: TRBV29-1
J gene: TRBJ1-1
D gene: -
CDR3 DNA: TGCAGCGTTGAAGATACTTTAAGTACTGAAGCTTTCTTT
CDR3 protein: CSVEDTLSTEAFF

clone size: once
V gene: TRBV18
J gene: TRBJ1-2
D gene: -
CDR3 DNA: TGTGCCAGCTCACGGGACGGGGGTGGAGATGGCTACACCTTC
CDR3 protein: CASSRDGGGDGYTF

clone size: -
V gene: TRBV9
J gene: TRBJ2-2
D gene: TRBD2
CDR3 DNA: TGTGCCAGCAGCCCGGTGGTAGCGGGCGGGGAGCTGTTTTTT
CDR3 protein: CASSPVVAGGELFF

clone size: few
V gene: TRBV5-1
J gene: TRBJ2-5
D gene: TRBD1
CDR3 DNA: TGCGCCAGCAGCCGGACAGGGTCCGGGGAGACCCAGTACTTC
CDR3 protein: CASSRTGSGETQYF

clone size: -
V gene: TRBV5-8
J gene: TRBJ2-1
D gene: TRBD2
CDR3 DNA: TGTGCCAGCAGCTCAACATTGTTAGCGGGGGGGACCCTCAATGAGCAGTTCTTC
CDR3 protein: CASSSTLLAGGTLNEQFF

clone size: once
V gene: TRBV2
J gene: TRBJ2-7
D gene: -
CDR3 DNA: TGTGCCAGCAGGGGACTTGGCCTCGAGCAGTACTTC
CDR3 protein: CASRGLGLEQYF

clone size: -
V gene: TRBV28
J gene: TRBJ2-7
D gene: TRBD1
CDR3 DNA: TGTGCCAGCAGCTCAACCGGGACAGGGGGCGGCGAGCAGTACTTC
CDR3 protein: CASSSTGTGGGEQYF

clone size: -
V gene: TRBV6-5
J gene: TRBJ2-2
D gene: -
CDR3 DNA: TGTGCCAGCAGTAGCCTGATCGGGGAGCTGTTTTTT
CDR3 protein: CASSSLIGELFF

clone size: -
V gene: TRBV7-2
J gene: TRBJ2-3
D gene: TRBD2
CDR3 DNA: TGTGCCAGCAGCAGAAAGGGACTAGCGGGGGTCGGCACAGATACGCAGTATTTT
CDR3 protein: CASSRKGLAGVGTDTQYF

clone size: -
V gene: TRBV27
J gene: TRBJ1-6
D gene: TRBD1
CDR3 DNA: TGTGCCAGCAGGCAGGGACAGTATCCATCAGGGTCACCCCTCCACTTT
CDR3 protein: CASRQGQYPSGSPLHF

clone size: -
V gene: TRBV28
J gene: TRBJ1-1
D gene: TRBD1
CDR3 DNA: TGTGCCAGCAGCCCGACTGACAGGGCGGCCACTGAAGCTTTCTTT
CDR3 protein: CASSPTDRAATEAFF

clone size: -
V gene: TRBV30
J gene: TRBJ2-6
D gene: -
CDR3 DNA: TGTGCCTGGAGCGCAGACTCTGGGGCCAACGTCCTGACTTTC
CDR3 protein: CAWSADSGANVLTF

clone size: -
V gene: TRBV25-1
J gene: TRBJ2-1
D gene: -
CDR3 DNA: TGTGCCAGCAGTGAACAGGTTGAGCAGTTCTTC
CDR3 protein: CASSEQVEQFF

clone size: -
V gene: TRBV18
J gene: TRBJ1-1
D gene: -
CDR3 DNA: TGTGCCAGCTCACCACGGAGGGTGAACACTGAAGCTTTCTTT
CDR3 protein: CASSPRRVNTEAFF

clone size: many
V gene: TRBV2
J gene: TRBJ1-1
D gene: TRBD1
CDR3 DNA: TGTGCCAGCAGTGAAGCGGGGGGACAGACGAGCACTGAAGCTTTCTTT
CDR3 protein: CASSEAGGQTSTEAFF

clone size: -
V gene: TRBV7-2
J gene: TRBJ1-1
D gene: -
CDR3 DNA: TGTGCCAGCAGCTTGAGAACTGGGAACACTGAAGCTTTCTTT
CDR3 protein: CASSLRTGNTEAFF

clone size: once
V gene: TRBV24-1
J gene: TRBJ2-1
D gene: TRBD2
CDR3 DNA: TGTGCCACCAGTGATTTGGCTAGCGGGAGAGGGAATGAGCAGTTCTTC
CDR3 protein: CATSDLASGRGNEQFF

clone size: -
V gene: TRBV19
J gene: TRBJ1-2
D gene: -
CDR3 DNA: TGTGCCAGTAGTATTACCTCCGGCTATGGCTACACCTTC
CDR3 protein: CASSITSGYGYTF

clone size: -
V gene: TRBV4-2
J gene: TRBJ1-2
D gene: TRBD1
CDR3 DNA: TGTGCCAGCAGCCACCCTGAGCAGGGGGATGGCTACACCTTC
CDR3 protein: CASSHPEQGDGYTF

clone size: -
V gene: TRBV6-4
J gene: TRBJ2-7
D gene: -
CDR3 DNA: TGTGCCAGCAGTGAGCCCCTGAAGTCGACTACGGACGAGCAGTACTTC
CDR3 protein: CASSEPLKSTTDEQYF

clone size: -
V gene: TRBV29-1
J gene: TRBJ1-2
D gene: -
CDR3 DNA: TGCAGCGTACCCAGTGACTCGGAATCCTATGGCTACACCTTC
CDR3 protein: CSVPSDSESYGYTF

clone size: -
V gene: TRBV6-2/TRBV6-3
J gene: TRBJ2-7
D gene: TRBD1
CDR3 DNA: TGTGCCAGCAGTTACCCCCCCCGGACAGGGAGCGACTACGAGCAGTACTTC
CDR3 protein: CASSYPPRTGSDYEQYF

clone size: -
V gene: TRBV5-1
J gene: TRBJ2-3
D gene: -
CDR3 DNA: TGCGCCAGCAGCTCCTCCGGGACACCAGGATTAGATACGCAGTATTTT
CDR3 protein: CASSSSGTPGLDTQYF

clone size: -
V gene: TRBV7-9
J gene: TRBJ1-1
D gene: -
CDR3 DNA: TGTGCCAGCAGCTTAGCTGGACAGACTGAAGCTTTCTTT
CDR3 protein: CASSLAGQTEAFF

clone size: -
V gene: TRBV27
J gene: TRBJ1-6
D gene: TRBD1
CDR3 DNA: TGTGCCAGCCGCCGCGGGACAGCCCATAATTCACCCCTCCACTTT
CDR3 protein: CASRRGTAHNSPLHF

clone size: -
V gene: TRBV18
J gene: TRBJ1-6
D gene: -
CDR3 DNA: TGTGCCAGCTCACCAGGGGCGGGGGGGAATTCACCCCTCCACTTT
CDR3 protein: CASSPGAGGNSPLHF

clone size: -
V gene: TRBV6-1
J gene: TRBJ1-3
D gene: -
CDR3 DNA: TGTGCCAGCAGTGAAGAAGTGTCGAGCTCTGGAAACACCATATATTTT
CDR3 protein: CASSEEVSSSGNTIYF

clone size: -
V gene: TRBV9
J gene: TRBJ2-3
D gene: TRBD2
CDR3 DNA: TGTGCCAGCAGCATGGGACTAGCGGGGGGGCTCACAGATACGCAGTATTTT
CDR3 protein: CASSMGLAGGLTDTQYF

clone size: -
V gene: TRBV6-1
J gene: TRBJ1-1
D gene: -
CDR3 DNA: TGTGCCAGCAGTGAAGTAATGGGCACGAACACTGAAGCTTTCTTT
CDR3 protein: CASSEVMGTNTEAFF

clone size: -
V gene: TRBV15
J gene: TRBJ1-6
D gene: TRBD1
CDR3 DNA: TGTGCCACCAGCAGAGTCGACGTGTGGGACAGCCTGAGCAATTCACCCCTCCACTTT
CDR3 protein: CATSRVDVWDSLSNSPLHF

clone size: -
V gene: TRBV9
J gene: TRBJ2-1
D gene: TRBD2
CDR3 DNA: TGTGCCAGCAGCGTAACTAGCGGGGAATACAATGAGCAGTTCTTC
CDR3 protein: CASSVTSGEYNEQFF

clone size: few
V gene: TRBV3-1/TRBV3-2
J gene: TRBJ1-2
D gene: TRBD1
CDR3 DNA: TGTGCCAGCAGCCCTTGGGACAGAGGCGGCTATGGCTACACCTTC
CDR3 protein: CASSPWDRGGYGYTF

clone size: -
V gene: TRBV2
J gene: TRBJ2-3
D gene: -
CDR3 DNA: TGTGCCAGCAGTGGGCGACTTTTGAACACAGATACGCAGTATTTT
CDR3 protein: CASSGRLLNTDTQYF

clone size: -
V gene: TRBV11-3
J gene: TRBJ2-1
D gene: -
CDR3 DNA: TGTGCCAGCAGCGGCGGGACTGGCAACTACAATGAGCAGTTCTTC
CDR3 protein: CASSGGTGNYNEQFF

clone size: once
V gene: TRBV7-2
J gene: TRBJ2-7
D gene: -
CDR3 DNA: TGTGCCAGCAGCTCCGCCTACAGACAGGTCGAGGAGCAGTACTTC
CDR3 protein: CASSSAYRQVEEQYF

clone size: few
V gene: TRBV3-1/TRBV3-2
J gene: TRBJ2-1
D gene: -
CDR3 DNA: TGTGCCAGCAGCCTTCAGGGTTACCGCAACAATGAGCAGTTCTTC
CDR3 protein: CASSLQGYRNNEQFF

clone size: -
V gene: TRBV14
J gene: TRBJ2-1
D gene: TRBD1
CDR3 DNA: TGTGCCAGCAGCCAAGTCCAAACGGGACAGCCTAACAATGAGCAGTTCTTC
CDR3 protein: CASSQVQTGQPNNEQFF

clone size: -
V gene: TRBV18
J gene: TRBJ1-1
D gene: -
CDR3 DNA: TGTGCCAGCTCAGCAGACAGGAGGTTCACTGAAGCTTTCTTT
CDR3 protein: CASSADRRFTEAFF

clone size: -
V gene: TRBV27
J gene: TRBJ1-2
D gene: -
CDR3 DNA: TGTGCCAGCCGATCACAGGGCCCCTATGGCTACACCTTC
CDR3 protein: CASRSQGPYGYTF